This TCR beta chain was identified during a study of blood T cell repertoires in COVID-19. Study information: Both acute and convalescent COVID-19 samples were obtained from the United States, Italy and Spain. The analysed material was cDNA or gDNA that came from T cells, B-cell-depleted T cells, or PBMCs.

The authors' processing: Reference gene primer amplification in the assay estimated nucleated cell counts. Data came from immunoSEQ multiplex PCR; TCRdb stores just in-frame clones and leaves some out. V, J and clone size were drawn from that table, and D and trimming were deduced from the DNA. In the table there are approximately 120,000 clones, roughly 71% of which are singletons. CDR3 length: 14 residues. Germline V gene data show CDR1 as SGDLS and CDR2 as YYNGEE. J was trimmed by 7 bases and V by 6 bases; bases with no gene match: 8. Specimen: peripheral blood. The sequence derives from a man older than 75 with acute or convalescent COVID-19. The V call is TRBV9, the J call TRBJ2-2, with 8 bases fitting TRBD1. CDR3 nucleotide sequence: TGTGCCAGCAACGAACAGGGGGATATCGGGGAGCTGTTTTTT. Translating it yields CASNEQGDIGELFF. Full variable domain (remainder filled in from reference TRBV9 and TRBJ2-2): DSGVTQTPKHLITATGQRVTLRCSPRSGDLSVYWYQQSLDQGLQFLIQYYNGEERAKGNILERFSAQQFPDLHSELNLSSLELGDSALYFCASNEQGDIGELFFGEGSRLTVL.